One T cell receptor beta chain is described in this entry. The antigen it binds to is not known. No base-level quality is on record; no much larger clone is a single base apart. This sample was taken from a study of beta chain features in type 1 diabetes listed by TCRdb under 2018. About the study as a whole: Patients and healthy donors did not differ in mean age, gender distribution, total cell number or subset yield. The study compared TCRB repertoires of sorted circulating CD4+ T cell subsets between recently diagnosed type 1 diabetes patients and matched healthy donors. A total of some 110 million sorted cells were examined across all samples, and the number of cells per subset was strongly correlated with RNA yield. Naive and central memory subsets were obtained from all 30 or so donors, but regulatory and stem cell-like memory subsets were isolated from only 8 patients and roughly eight healthy donors. The study at large found these results: Shorter templates might be favored by PCR, yet because patient and control samples were amplified and corrected together, any such skew would affect both groups equally. Naive, central memory and regulatory TCRB repertoires appeared more similar among patients than among healthy donors. Because cDNA rather than genomic DNA was sequenced, highly expressing activated cells could have been over-represented, although no difference in activation and CD3 levels was found between groups. Patients with type 1 diabetes made fewer insertions and deleted more nucleotides at VDJ recombination sites, implying thymic rearrangement abnormalities. Type 1 diabetes patients showed a moderate but significant shortening of TCRB CDR3 length in all four CD4+ subsets. Because the HLA sub-analyses included only small numbers of individuals, any influence of HLA type on TCRB rearrangement was left unresolved.

V is shortened by 0 bases, J by 7 bases, and the region joining them spans 13 bases. Looking up the germline V gene yields CDR1 SGHRS and CDR2 YFSETQ. Measured from the cysteine to the phenylalanine, the CDR3 is 14 residues long. Only CDR3 DNA remains: 42 bases, in frame from the first base. The entire amount of isolated RNA was reverse transcribed using the High Capacity cDNA Reverse Transcription Kit, so the sequenced TCRB transcripts were expressed ones. Naive, central memory and regulatory T cell samples underwent deep immunoSEQ sequencing, averaging about 3.57 million total reads per sample. Sorted cells were lysed in RLT buffer and RNA was extracted with DNase-treated RNeasy Micro or Mini kits, depending on cell number. Each cell subset was processed on its own to prevent cross-contamination, while patient and healthy donor samples were processed together. The immunoSEQ multiplex PCR was used to amplify TCRB sequences from cDNA, yielding 87-bp fragments that span the CDR3 region. Amplicons were sequenced on the Illumina HiSeq platform. As for how the authors treated the data: PCR bias was computationally corrected using synthetic template baselines, reads within Hamming distance 2 were collapsed, and singletons that could not be merged were discarded. Reads were aligned against IMGT so that V, D and J genes, CDR3 length and insertions or deletions at six rearrangement sites could be assigned. Within each subset, clonotype counts were normalized to the number of sorted cells before true diversity and Gini coefficients were calculated with the tcR R package. Repertoire sharing was quantified using the overlap coefficient calculated on TCRB nucleotide sequences. As a proxy for the pre-selection repertoire, out-of-frame TCRB sequences from naive cells were analyzed. TCRdb limited this immuneACCESS table to in-frame rearrangements with V and J called. A share of clones is missing; checked studies link under half to unresolved V genes, and the rest is unexplained. That table furnishes V, J and clone size, whereas the DNA furnished D and trimming. This sample lists around 340,000 clones; around 20% were detected once. The ten most abundant clones make up around 0.044% of the sample.

From each donor, a single peripheral blood sample of roughly 0.11 L on average was drawn into heparinised tubes. Naive, central memory, regulatory and stem cell-like memory CD4+ T cells were sorted on a BD FACSAria II using a panel including CD45RO, CCR7, CD25, CD127, CD95 and CD27. Every sorted population had a purity above 95%. Right away, PBMCs were isolated by Lymphoprep density gradient centrifugation and were stained directly, with no culture step. So that batch effects would be minimized, each experiment stained and sorted samples in pairs, pairing one healthy donor with one patient. What was sequenced was naive CD4+ T cells from blood. What the cell subset or site label conveys for this sample: true naive CD4+ T cells. The sequence is built from TRBV5-1 and TRBJ1-2; the D gene cannot be named for sure. The receptor comes from a woman under 30 in good health. The CDR3 in this case is CASSLAGTAGGYTF. The nucleotide sequence reads TGCGCCAGCAGCTTGGCCGGAACAGCCGGTGGCTACACCTTC.